Below are 9 T cell receptor beta chains sequenced from a single sample in a study of CXCR3-negative and CXCR3-positive naive CD8 T cells. Libraries of TRB cDNA were made by 5' RACE and carried UMIs. From the 5' RACE reads, TCRdb lists one entry per CDR3 protein and no DNA. The record lists 100,000 to 150,000 distinct CDR3 sequences, of which the ten most abundant hold under 0.5%. The specimen sequenced was naive CXCR3- CD8+ T cells from blood. As for subset: CD45RO-CCR7+CD27+CD95- naive CD8+ T cells lacking CXCR3 (TNR3-). Every receptor here comes from a human donor in good health. Some clones in this sample may be carry-over from other donors' samples.

The chain has TRBV19 and TRBJ1-1; lacking DNA, the TRBD1 call made by TCRdb goes unchecked. Per the germline V gene, CDR1 is LNHDA and CDR2 is SQIVND (reference sequence). The CDR3 extends over 15 amino acids. The CDR3: CASSPDRGQNTEAFF.

This sequence joins TRBV29-1 and TRBJ1-2. CDR1 and CDR2 from the germline V gene are SQVTM and ANQGSEA. This CDR3 has 14 amino acids. The chain's CDR3 is CSVWYGNPNYGYTF.

V and J are TRBV20-1 and TRBJ2-7; as DNA is missing, the TRBD2 call by TCRdb cannot be tested. Germline V CDR1 and CDR2: DFQATT, SNEGSKA (reference sequence). The CDR3 is 19 residues long. The CDR3 reads CSAREWGLAGFKGVYEQYF.

The gene calls are TRBV29-1 and TRBJ2-2; checking the TCRdb D call of TRBD2 is not possible without DNA. This CDR3 has 16 residues. Germline loops: CDR1 SQVTM, CDR2 ANQGSEA. CDR3 protein: CSVDRQGYANTGELFF.

The rearrangement links TRBV20-1 to TRBJ1-2; TCRdb indicates TRBD1, and absent DNA this call remains unverified. Germline-derived CDR1 and CDR2 are DFQATT and SNEGSKA (reference sequence). The CDR3 has 13 residues. The CDR3 here is CSASPREIYGYTF.

The chain uses TRBV19 and TRBJ2-7; TCRdb's D call, TRBD1, is unchecked because there is no DNA. The CDR3 is made up of 16 amino acids. Germline V gives CDR1 LNHDA, CDR2 SQIVND (reference sequence). CDR3 protein: CARSTGGGSLSYEQYF.

The chain links TRBV7-6 to TRBJ2-1; absent DNA, TCRdb's TRBD1 call cannot be checked. CDR1 is SGHVS, CDR2 FNYEAQ, per germline. CDR3 length equals 17 residues. The CDR3 sequence: CASSLYPGTGTYNEQFF.

CDR3 amino acids: CATSDRTGEETQYF. The chain couples TRBV15 to TRBJ2-5; the D call of TRBD1 rests on TCRdb alone, since no DNA is present to check it. CDR3 length equals 14 residues. CDR1 is LNHNV, CDR2 YYDKDF, per germline (reference sequence).

The chain combines TRBV7-9 with TRBJ2-5. Germline lookup yields CDR1 SEHNR and CDR2 FQNEAQ (reference sequence). The CDR3 has 13 residues. The CDR3 sequence is CASSLYERSTQYF.